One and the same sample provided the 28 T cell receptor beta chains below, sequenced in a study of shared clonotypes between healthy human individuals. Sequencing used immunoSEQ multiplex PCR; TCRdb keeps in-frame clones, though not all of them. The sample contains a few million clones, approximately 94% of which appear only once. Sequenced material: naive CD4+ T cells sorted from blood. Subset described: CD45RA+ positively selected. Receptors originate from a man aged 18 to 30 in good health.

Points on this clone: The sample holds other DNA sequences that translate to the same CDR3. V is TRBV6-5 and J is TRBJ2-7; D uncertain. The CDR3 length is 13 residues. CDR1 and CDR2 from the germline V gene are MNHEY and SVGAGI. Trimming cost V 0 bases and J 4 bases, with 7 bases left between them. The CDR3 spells CASSYSGSYEQYF. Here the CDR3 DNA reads TGTGCCAGCAGTTACTCGGGCTCGTACGAGCAGTACTTC.

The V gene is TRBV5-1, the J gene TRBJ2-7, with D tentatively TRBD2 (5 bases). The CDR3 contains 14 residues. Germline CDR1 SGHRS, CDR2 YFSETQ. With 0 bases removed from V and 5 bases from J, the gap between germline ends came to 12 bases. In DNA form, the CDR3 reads TGCGCCAGCAGCTTGGGGACGGGGTTAAACGAGCAGTACTTC. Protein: CASSLGTGLNEQYF.

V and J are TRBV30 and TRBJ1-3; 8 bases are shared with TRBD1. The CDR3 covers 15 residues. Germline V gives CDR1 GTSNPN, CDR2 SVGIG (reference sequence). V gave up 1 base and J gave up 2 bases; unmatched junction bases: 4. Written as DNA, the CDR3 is TGTGCCTGGAGTGCCCCAGGGGGCGCTGGAAACACCATATATTTT. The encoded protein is CAWSAPGGAGNTIYF.

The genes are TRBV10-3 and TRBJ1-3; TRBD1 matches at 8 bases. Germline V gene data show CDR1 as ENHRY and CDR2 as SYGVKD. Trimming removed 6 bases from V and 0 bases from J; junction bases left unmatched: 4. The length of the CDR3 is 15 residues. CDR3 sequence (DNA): TGTGCCATCAGCCCAACAGGGGGCTCTGGAAACACCATATATTTT. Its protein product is CAISPTGGSGNTIYF.

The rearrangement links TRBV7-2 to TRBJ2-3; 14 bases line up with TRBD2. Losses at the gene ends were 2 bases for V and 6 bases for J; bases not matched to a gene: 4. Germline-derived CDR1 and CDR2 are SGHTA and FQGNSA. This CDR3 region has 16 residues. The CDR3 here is CASSLTRTSGGDTQYF. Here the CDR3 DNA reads TGTGCCAGCAGCTTAACCAGGACTAGCGGGGGGGATACGCAGTATTTT.

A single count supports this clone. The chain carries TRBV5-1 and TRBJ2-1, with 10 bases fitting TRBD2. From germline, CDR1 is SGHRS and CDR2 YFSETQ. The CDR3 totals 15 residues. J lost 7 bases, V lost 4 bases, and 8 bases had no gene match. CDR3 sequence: CASSEGLASVNEQFF. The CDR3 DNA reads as TGCGCCAGCAGCGAGGGACTAGCGAGTGTAAATGAGCAGTTCTTC.

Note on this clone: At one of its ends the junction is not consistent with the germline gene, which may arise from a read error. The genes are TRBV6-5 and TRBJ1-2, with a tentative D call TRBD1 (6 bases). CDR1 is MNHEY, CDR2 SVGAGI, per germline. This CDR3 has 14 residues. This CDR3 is CANSYGGRRDGYTF. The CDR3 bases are TGTGCCAACAGTTACGGGGGCCGCCGCGATGGCTACACCTTC.

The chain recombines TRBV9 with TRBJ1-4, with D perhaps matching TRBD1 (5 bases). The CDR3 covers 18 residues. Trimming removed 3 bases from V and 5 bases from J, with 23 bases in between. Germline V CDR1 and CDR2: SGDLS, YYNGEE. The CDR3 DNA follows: TGTGCCAGCAGCGCCGCAGGAGGCGTCGGGGCGGGAAATGAAAAACTGTTTTTT. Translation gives CASSAAGGVGAGNEKLFF.

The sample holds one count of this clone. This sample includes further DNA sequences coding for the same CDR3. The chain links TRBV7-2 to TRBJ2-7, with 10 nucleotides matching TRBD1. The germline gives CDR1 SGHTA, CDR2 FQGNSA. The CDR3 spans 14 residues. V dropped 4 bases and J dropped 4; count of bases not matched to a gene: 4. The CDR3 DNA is TGTGCCAGCAGCTCCGGGACAGGGGTATACGAGCAGTACTTC. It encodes CASSSGTGVYEQYF.

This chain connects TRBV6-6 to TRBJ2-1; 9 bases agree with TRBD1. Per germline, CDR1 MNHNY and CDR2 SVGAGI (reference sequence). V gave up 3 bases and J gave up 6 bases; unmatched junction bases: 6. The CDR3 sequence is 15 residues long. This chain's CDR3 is CASSYGQGKGNEQFF. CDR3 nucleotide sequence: TGTGCCAGCAGTTATGGACAGGGGAAGGGCAATGAGCAGTTCTTC.

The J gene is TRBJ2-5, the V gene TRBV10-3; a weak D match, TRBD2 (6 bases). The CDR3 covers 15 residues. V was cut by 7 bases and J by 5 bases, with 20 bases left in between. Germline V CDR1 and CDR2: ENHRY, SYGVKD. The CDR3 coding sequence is TGTGCCATCAAGGGTAGCGGAAGCCCAGGGGAGACCCAGTACTTC. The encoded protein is CAIKGSGSPGETQYF.

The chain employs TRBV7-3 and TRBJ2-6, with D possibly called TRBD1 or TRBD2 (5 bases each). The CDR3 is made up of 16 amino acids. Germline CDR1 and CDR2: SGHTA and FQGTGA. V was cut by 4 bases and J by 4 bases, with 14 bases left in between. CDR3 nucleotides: TGTGCCAGCAGCTCCCCGAGAGGGGCAGGGGCCAACGTCCTGACTTTC. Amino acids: CASSSPRGAGANVLTF. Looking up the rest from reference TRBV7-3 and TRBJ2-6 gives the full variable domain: GAGVSQTPSNKVTEKGKYVELRCDPISGHTALYWYRQSLGQGPEFLIYFQGTGAADDSGLPNDRFFAVRPEGSVSTLKIQRTERGDSAVYLCASSSPRGAGANVLTFGAGSRLTVL.

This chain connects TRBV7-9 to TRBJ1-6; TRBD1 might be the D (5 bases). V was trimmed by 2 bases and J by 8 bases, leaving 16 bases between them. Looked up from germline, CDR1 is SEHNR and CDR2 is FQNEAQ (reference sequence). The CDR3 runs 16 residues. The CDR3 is CASSLTRSPGDSPLHF. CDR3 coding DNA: TGTGCCAGCAGCTTAACCCGCAGTCCGGGGGATTCACCCCTCCACTTT.

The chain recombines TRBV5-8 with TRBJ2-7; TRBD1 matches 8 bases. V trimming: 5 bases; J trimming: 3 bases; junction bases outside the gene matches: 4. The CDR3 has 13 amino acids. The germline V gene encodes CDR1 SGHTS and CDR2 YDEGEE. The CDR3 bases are TGTGCCAGCAGAAGGACAGGGAGCTACGAGCAGTACTTC. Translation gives CASRRTGSYEQYF.

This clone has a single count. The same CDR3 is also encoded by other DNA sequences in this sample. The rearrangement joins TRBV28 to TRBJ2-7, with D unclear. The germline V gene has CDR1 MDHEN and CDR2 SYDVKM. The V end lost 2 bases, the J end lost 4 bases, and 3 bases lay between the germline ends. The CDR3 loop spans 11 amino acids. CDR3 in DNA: TGTGCCAGCAGTTTAAAGTACGAGCAGTACTTC. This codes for CASSLKYEQYF.

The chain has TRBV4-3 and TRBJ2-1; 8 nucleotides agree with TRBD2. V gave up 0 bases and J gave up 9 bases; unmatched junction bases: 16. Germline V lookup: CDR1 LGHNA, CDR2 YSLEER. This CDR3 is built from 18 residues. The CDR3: CASSQDLSGSSLRSEQFF. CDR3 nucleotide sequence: TGCGCCAGCAGCCAAGATCTCAGCGGGAGTTCCCTCAGGAGTGAGCAGTTCTTC.

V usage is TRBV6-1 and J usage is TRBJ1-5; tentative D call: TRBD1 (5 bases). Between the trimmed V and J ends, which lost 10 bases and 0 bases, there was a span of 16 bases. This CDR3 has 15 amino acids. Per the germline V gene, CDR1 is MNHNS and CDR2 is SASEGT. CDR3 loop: CAISEGFYSNQPQHF. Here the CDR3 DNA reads TGTGCCATCTCCGAGGGGTTCTATAGCAATCAGCCCCAGCATTTT.

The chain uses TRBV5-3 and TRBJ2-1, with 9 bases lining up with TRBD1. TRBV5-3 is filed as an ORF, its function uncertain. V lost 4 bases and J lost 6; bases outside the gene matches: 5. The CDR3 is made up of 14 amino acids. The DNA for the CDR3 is TGTGCCAGAAGCCCGGGACAGGGCGGCAATGAGCAGTTCTTC. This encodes CARSPGQGGNEQFF.

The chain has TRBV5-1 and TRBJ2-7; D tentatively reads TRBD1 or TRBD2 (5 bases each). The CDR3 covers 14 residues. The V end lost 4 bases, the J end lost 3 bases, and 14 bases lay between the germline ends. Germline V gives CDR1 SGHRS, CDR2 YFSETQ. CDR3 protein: CASSPEVGGYEQYF. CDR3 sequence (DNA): TGCGCCAGCAGCCCGGAGGTTGGGGGCTACGAGCAGTACTTC.

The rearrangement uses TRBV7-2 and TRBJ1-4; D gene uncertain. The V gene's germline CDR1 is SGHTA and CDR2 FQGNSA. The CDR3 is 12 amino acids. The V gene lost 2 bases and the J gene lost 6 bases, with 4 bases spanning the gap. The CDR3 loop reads CASSLFDEKLFF. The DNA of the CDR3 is TGTGCCAGCAGCTTATTCGATGAAAAACTGTTTTTT. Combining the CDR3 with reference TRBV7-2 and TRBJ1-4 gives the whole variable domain GAGVSQSPSNKVTEKGKDVELRCDPISGHTALYWYRQSLGQGLEFLIYFQGNSAPDKSGLPSDRFSAERTGGSVSTLTIQRTQQEDSAVYLCASSLFDEKLFFGSGTQLSVL.

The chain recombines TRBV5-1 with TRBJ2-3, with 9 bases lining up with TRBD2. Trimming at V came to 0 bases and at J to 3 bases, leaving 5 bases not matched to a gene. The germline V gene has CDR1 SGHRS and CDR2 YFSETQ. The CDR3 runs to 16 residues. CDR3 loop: CASSLVSGSLTDTQYF. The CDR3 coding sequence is TGCGCCAGCAGCTTGGTTAGCGGGAGTCTGACAGATACGCAGTATTTT.

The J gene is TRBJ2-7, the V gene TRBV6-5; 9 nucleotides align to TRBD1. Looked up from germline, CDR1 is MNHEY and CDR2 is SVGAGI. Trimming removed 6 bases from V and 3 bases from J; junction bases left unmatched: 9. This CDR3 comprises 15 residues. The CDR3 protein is CASSPRTGAVYEQYF. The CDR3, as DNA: TGTGCCAGCAGCCCTCGGACAGGGGCGGTCTACGAGCAGTACTTC.

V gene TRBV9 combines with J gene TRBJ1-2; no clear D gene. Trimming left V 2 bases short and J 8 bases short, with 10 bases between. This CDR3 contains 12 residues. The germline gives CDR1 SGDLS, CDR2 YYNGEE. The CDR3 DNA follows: TGTGCCAGCAGCGTCCAGAACCGGGGCTACACCTTC. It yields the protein CASSVQNRGYTF.

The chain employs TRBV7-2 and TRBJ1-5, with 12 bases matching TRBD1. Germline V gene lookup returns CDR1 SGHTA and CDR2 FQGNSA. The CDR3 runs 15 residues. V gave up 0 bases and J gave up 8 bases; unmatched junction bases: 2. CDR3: CASSLAGTGGEPQHF. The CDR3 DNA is TGTGCCAGCAGCTTAGCCGGGACAGGGGGCGAGCCCCAGCATTTT.

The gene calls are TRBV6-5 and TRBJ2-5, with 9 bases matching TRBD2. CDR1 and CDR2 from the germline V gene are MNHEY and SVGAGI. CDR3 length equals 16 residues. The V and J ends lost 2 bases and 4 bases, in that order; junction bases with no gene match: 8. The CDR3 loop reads CASSYGRTSVRETQYF. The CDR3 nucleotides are TGTGCCAGCAGTTACGGGCGGACTAGCGTTCGAGAGACCCAGTACTTC.

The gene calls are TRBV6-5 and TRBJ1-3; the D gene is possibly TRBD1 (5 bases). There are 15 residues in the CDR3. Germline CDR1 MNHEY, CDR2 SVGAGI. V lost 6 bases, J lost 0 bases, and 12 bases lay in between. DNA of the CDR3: TGTGCCAGCAGACGCGGGACGCCCTCTGGAAACACCATATATTTT. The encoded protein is CASRRGTPSGNTIYF.

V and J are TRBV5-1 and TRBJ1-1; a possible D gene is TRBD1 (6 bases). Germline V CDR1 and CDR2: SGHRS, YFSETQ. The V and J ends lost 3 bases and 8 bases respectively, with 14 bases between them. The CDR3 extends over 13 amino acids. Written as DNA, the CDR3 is TGCGCCAGCAGCTCCCCCGTGGGGGCAGAAGCTTTCTTT. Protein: CASSSPVGAEAFF.

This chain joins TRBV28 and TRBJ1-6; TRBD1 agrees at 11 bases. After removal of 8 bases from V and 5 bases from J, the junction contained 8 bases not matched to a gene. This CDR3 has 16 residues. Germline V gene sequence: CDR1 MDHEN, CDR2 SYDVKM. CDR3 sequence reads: CASCAPGQGDNSPLHF. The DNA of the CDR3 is TGTGCCAGCTGCGCACCGGGACAGGGGGATAATTCACCCCTCCACTTT.